This is a list of T cell receptor beta chains from one sample in a study of OX40 agonist ivuxolimab in advanced cancers. The method was immunoSEQ multiplex PCR; TCRdb's version includes in-frame clones alone and lacks a portion of them. Among about 97,000 clones listed, less than 90% were seen once. The sequencing here drew on CD4+ or CD8+ T cells sorted from blood, taken in a trial of the OX40 agonist ivuxolimab. Every receptor here comes from an adult with an advanced solid tumor such as melanoma, head and neck, liver or kidney cancer. Both conserved end residues are part of each CDR3. A D gene is named only where the DNA matches it firmly. The listing skips clone size in some rows; elsewhere it reads once, few, many or a size class.

abundance,v_gene,d_gene,j_gene,CDR3nt,CDR3aa
-,TRBV13,TRBD2,TRBJ2-2,TGTGCCAGCTGGTCGCGCGGGAGAATCGCCGGGGAGCTGTTTTTT,CASWSRGRIAGELFF
-,TRBV5-1,-,TRBJ2-7,TGCGCCAGCAGCTTGCCCGGCAGCCTCGGGGAGCAGTACTTC,CASSLPGSLGEQYF
-,TRBV27,TRBD2,TRBJ2-1,TGTGCCAGCAGTGCCCCAGTAGGCGGGGGGACCTACAATGAGCAGTTCTTC,CASSAPVGGGTYNEQFF
once,TRBV19,TRBD1,TRBJ2-6,TGTGCCAGTAGTTTGGGACAGGGGTTCTCTGGGGCCAACGTCCTGACTTTC,CASSLGQGFSGANVLTF
-,TRBV28,-,TRBJ1-2,TGTGCCAGCAGTTTACCCGGACACCCTAACTATGGCTACACCTTC,CASSLPGHPNYGYTF
-,TRBV5-6,TRBD1,TRBJ1-4,TGTGCCAGCAGCTGGGGGACAGGGGCATCTCCGGTGGCTGAAAAACTGTTTTTT,CASSWGTGASPVAEKLFF
-,TRBV7-9,TRBD1,TRBJ2-5,TGTGCCAGCAGCTTCCGACAGGGCACATCAGAGACCCAGTACTTC,CASSFRQGTSETQYF
-,TRBV29-1,-,TRBJ2-3,TGCAGCGTGCCCAGGGGAGATACGCAGTATTTT,CSVPRGDTQYF
-,TRBV15,-,TRBJ1-1,TGTGCCACCAGCAGAGATATCGAGGGGTTAGCTTTCTTT,CATSRDIEGLAFF
-,TRBV19,-,TRBJ2-1,TGTGCCAGTAGTATAGGGGTCAAGCAGTTCTTC,CASSIGVKQFF
-,TRBV11-2,-,TRBJ2-7,TGTGCCAGCAGCTTAGTTCAGGCAGAGCAGTACTTC,CASSLVQAEQYF